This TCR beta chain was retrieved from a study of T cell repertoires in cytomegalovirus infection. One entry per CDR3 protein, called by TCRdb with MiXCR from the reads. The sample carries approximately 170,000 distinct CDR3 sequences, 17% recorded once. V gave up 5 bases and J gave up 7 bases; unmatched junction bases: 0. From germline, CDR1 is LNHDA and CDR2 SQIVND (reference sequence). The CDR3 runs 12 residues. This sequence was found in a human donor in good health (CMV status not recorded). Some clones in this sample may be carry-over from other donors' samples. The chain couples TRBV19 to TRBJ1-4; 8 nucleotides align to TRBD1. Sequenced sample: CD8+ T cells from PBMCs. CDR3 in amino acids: CASSDRGEKLFF. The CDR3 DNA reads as TGTGCCAGTAGTGACAGGGGTGAAAAACTGTTTTTT. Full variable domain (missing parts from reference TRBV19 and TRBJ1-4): DGGITQSPKYLFRKEGQNVTLSCEQNLNHDAMYWYRQDPGQGLRLIYYSQIVNDFQKGDIAEGYSVSREKKESFPLTVTSAQKNPTAFYLCASSDRGEKLFFGSGTQLSVL.